Each of the 26 T cell receptor beta chains below was sequenced from the same sample in a study of blood T cell repertoires in COVID-19. Libraries were prepared by immunoSEQ multiplex PCR; TCRdb keeps only in-frame clonotypes and omits some of them. The sample includes 45,000 to 50,000 clones, 70% to 90% of them seen just once. Sequencing was done on a sample of peripheral blood. The receptors stem from an elderly woman with COVID-19, enrolled during active disease.

The genes are TRBV4-1 and TRBJ2-7; a possible D gene is TRBD2 (5 bases). CDR3 length: 14 amino acids. Trimming left V 1 base short and J 3 bases short, with 10 bases between. CDR1 and CDR2 from the germline V gene are MGHRA and YSYEKL. The CDR3 sequence: CASSQVLASYEQYF. The CDR3 DNA is TGCGCCAGCAGCCAAGTATTAGCGAGCTACGAGCAGTACTTC.

The chain employs TRBV18 and TRBJ2-7; tentatively, D is TRBD1 (6 bases). This CDR3 is 16 amino acids long. Per the germline V gene, CDR1 is KGHSH and CDR2 is LQKENI. V was shortened by 3 bases and J by 0 bases, with 15 bases between the two germline ends. The DNA for the CDR3 is TGTGCCAGCTCACCCACGTCGACAGGAATCTCCTACGAGCAGTACTTC. Translation gives CASSPTSTGISYEQYF.

The CDR3 here is CASSKQGSGNTIYF. CDR3 DNA: TGCGCCAGCAGCAAGCAGGGGTCTGGAAACACCATATATTTT. This sequence joins TRBV5-1 and TRBJ1-3, with D maybe TRBD1 (6 bases). With 4 bases removed from V and 1 base from J, the gap between germline ends came to 9 bases. Germline V gene sequence: CDR1 SGHRS, CDR2 YFSETQ. This CDR3 is built from 14 residues.

V gene TRBV7-2 combines with J gene TRBJ2-1, with 9 bases lining up with TRBD2. Germline V gene lookup returns CDR1 SGHTA and CDR2 FQGNSA. The CDR3 runs 15 residues. V dropped 5 bases and J dropped 4; count of bases not matched to a gene: 6. CDR3 bases: TGTGCCAGCAGCCTTAGCGGGGGACTTTACAATGAGCAGTTCTTC. Translating it yields CASSLSGGLYNEQFF.

A single count supports this clone. This sequence joins TRBV27 and TRBJ1-2; 7 nucleotides align to TRBD1. Germline loops: CDR1 MNHEY, CDR2 SMNVEV (reference sequence). V lost 5 bases to trimming and J lost 4 bases; unmatched junction nucleotides: 1. There are 12 residues in the CDR3. The CDR3 here is CASSAGGYGYTF. DNA for the CDR3: TGTGCCAGCAGTGCAGGGGGCTATGGCTACACCTTC.

The CDR3 region has the DNA TGTGCCAGCAGCTCCCTTAGCTCTGGGGCCAACGTCCTGACTTTC. Protein: CASSSLSSGANVLTF. This rearrangement joins TRBV27 to TRBJ2-6; the D is unclear. The CDR3 covers 15 residues. Between the trimmed V and J ends, which lost 6 bases and 0 bases, there was a span of 9 bases. Germline V gene lookup returns CDR1 MNHEY and CDR2 SMNVEV (reference sequence).

J is TRBJ1-1 and V is TRBV4-1, with D tentatively TRBD1 (5 bases). Trimming pared 1 base from V and 5 bases from J, leaving 11 bases between. Germline V gene sequence: CDR1 MGHRA, CDR2 YSYEKL. The CDR3 has 14 amino acids. The CDR3 region is CASSQGGVTTEAFF. Written as DNA, the CDR3 is TGCGCCAGCAGCCAAGGGGGGGTGACGACTGAAGCTTTCTTT.

J is TRBJ1-1 and V is TRBV6-2 or TRBV6-3; D unresolved. The length of the CDR3 is 11 residues. The germline V gene has CDR1 MNHEY and CDR2 SVGEGT. V gave up 3 bases and J gave up 5 bases, with 4 bases separating them. The CDR3 DNA is TGTGCCAGCAGTTATCAAACTGAAGCTTTCTTT. It translates to CASSYQTEAFF.

The chain carries TRBV5-1 and TRBJ1-4; the D is unclear. Germline V gene data show CDR1 as SGHRS and CDR2 as YFSETQ. V lost 4 bases and J lost 3, with 10 bases in between. The CDR3 covers 14 residues. CDR3: CASSPGSSNEKLFF. The CDR3, as DNA: TGCGCCAGCAGCCCCGGGAGCTCTAATGAAAAACTGTTTTTT.

The gene calls are TRBV10-3 and TRBJ2-1; D is perhaps TRBD2 (5 bases). V was shortened by 2 bases and J by 4 bases, with 6 bases between the two germline ends. Germline CDR1 is ENHRY and CDR2 is SYGVKD. The CDR3 consists of 13 residues. The CDR3 loop reads CAISESGYNEQFF. The CDR3 DNA sequence: TGTGCCATCAGTGAGAGCGGTTACAATGAGCAGTTCTTC.

This clone was recorded only once. V gene TRBV19 combines with J gene TRBJ1-5, with D uncertain. Germline V lookup: CDR1 LNHDA, CDR2 SQIVND (reference sequence). CDR3 length: 13 amino acids. The germline V and J ends were trimmed by 6 bases and 0 bases, with 6 bases remaining between them. The CDR3, as DNA: TGTGCCAGTAGGCGGGATAGCAATCAGCCCCAGCATTTT. Encoded protein: CASRRDSNQPQHF. Variable domain in full (rest from reference TRBV19 and TRBJ1-5): DGGITQSPKYLFRKEGQNVTLSCEQNLNHDAMYWYRQDPGQGLRLIYYSQIVNDFQKGDIAEGYSVSREKKESFPLTVTSAQKNPTAFYLCASRRDSNQPQHFGDGTRLSIL.

This clone showed up just a few times. J is TRBJ2-1 and V is TRBV7-6; the match to TRBD1 covers 12 bases. CDR1 SGHVS and CDR2 FNYEAQ come from the germline V gene. The V gene end was trimmed by 5 bases and the J gene end by 6 bases; junction bases not matched to a gene: 8. The CDR3 contains 16 residues. CDR3 loop: CASSTYRDRGRNEQFF. The CDR3 DNA reads as TGTGCCAGCAGCACATACCGGGACAGGGGGCGCAATGAGCAGTTCTTC.

This chain connects TRBV18 to TRBJ2-5; 8 bases agree with TRBD1. The V and J ends lost 3 bases and 5 bases, in that order; junction bases with no gene match: 8. CDR1 is KGHSH and CDR2 is LQKENI in the germline V gene. There are 15 residues in the CDR3. Here the CDR3 reads CASSPLTGAGETQYF. CDR3 DNA sequence: TGTGCCAGCTCACCTTTGACAGGGGCGGGTGAGACCCAGTACTTC. Combining the CDR3 with reference TRBV18 and TRBJ2-5 gives the whole variable domain NAGVMQNPRHLVRRRGQEARLRCSPMKGHSHVYWYRQLPEEGLKFMVYLQKENIIDESGMPKERFSAEFPKEGPSILRIQQVVRGDSAAYFCASSPLTGAGETQYFGPGTRLLVL.

This clone has only one observation. This chain joins TRBV6-1 and TRBJ1-3; D gene uncertain. The V gene's germline CDR1 is MNHNS and CDR2 SASEGT. V lost 0 bases and J 2 bases, leaving 14 bases between the germline ends. The CDR3 sequence is 17 residues long. CDR3 sequence: CASSEARHWYPGNTIYF. DNA of the CDR3: TGTGCCAGCAGTGAAGCTCGCCACTGGTACCCTGGAAACACCATATATTTT.

The chain couples TRBV7-2 to TRBJ2-1; TRBD2 aligns across 9 bases. This CDR3 spans 14 amino acids. Germline V CDR1 and CDR2: SGHTA, FQGNSA. Unmatched junction bases numbered 8, after V lost 7 bases and J lost 7 bases. CDR3 protein: CASKWRGGENEQFF. The CDR3 DNA reads as TGTGCCAGCAAGTGGCGGGGGGGTGAAAATGAGCAGTTCTTC.

The J gene is TRBJ2-5, the V gene TRBV7-3, with 8 bases that match TRBD1. The germline CDR1 and CDR2 sequences are SGHTA and FQGTGA. CDR3 length equals 16 residues. The V segment lost 1 base and the J segment 5 bases; nucleotides outside the gene matches: 9. For the CDR3, the DNA is TGTGCCAGCAGCTTAAGAGACAGGGGTCTAGGGGAGACCCAGTACTTC. Translating gives CASSLRDRGLGETQYF.

This clone was counted a single time. The chain has TRBV6-5 and TRBJ2-3; the match to TRBD2 covers 8 bases. This CDR3 spans 14 amino acids. Trimming removed 7 bases from V and 1 base from J; junction bases left unmatched: 4. Germline CDR1 is MNHEY and CDR2 is SVGAGI. CDR3 sequence (DNA): TGTGCCAGCAACCCGGGGGGGGGCACAGATACGCAGTATTTT. Its translation: CASNPGGGTDTQYF.

The chain combines TRBV3-1 (or the pseudogene TRBV3-2) with TRBJ1-5; TRBD1 aligns across 7 bases. Per germline, CDR1 LGHDT and CDR2 YNNKEL (reference sequence). The CDR3 extends over 14 amino acids. V shed 6 bases, J shed 5 bases, and the junction held 7 bases outside the gene matches. The DNA for the CDR3 is TGTGCCAGCAGACAACAGGGGTCTGATCAGCCCCAGCATTTT. Its protein is CASRQQGSDQPQHF.

The chain joins TRBV4-1 to TRBJ2-2, with TRBD2 matching over 7 bases. CDR3 length: 15 amino acids. Germline V gives CDR1 MGHRA, CDR2 YSYEKL. J lost 6 bases, V lost 2 bases, and 6 bases had no gene match. The CDR3 sequence: CASSQPGTTSGELFF. CDR3 bases: TGCGCCAGCAGCCAACCCGGGACTACTTCCGGGGAGCTGTTTTTT.

This clone was seen once. This rearrangement joins TRBV10-3 to TRBJ2-2, with no clear D. From germline, CDR1 is ENHRY and CDR2 SYGVKD. This CDR3 is 16 amino acids long. V was pared by 0 bases and J by 2 bases, with 10 bases between. CDR3 amino acids: CAISESKAANTGELFF. DNA of the CDR3: TGTGCCATCAGTGAGTCAAAGGCGGCCAACACCGGGGAGCTGTTTTTT.

CDR3 bases: TGTGCCACCAGTGATTCCCTCGAGGGTGGGGAGACCCAGTACTTC. Translation gives CATSDSLEGGETQYF. J is TRBJ2-5 and V is TRBV24-1; maybe TRBD2 (5 bases). V was trimmed by 2 bases and J by 5 bases, leaving 14 bases between them. The CDR3 consists of 15 residues. The germline gives CDR1 KGHDR, CDR2 SFDVKD.

V gene TRBV2 combines with J gene TRBJ2-7, with 10 nucleotides matching TRBD1. The ends lost 6 bases at V and 4 bases at J; junction bases unmatched: 6. The CDR3 runs 14 residues. CDR1 and CDR2 (germline): SNHLY, FYNNEI. The CDR3 region is CASRGDRGRYEQYF. DNA for the CDR3: TGTGCCAGCAGGGGGGACAGGGGACGGTACGAGCAGTACTTC.

The chain uses TRBV10-3 and TRBJ2-3, with a possible D match to TRBD1 (5 bases). V lost 9 bases and J 6 bases, leaving 16 bases between the germline ends. The germline CDR1 and CDR2 sequences are ENHRY and SYGVKD. The CDR3 consists of 13 residues. The CDR3 is CAMGQGVFDTQYF. CDR3 DNA sequence: TGTGCCATGGGGCAGGGTGTTTTTGATACGCAGTATTTT.

The gene calls are TRBV18 and TRBJ1-5; no reliable D call. V was trimmed by 1 base and J by 3 bases, leaving 7 bases between them. Germline V gene sequence: CDR1 KGHSH, CDR2 LQKENI. CDR3 size: 14 residues. CDR3 nucleotide sequence: TGTGCCAGCTCACCACTGGCGGACAATCAGCCCCAGCATTTT. It encodes CASSPLADNQPQHF.

The chain has TRBV19 and TRBJ1-5, with 7 bases identical to TRBD1. Germline V CDR1 and CDR2: LNHDA, SQIVND (reference sequence). V lost 5 bases to trimming and J lost 4 bases; unmatched junction nucleotides: 8. This CDR3 region has 15 residues. The DNA of the CDR3 is TGTGCCAGTAGTGTTAAGGGGGCATTGAATCAGCCCCAGCATTTT. Translation: CASSVKGALNQPQHF.

V usage is TRBV4-3 and J usage is TRBJ1-2; 8 positions match TRBD1. The CDR3 is 17 amino acids. J lost 7 bases, V lost 0 bases, and 13 bases had no gene match. Germline values: CDR1 LGHNA, CDR2 YSLEER. CDR3: CASSQDLLASQGAGYTF. The CDR3 DNA reads as TGCGCCAGCAGCCAAGATCTTTTAGCTAGCCAGGGGGCTGGCTACACCTTC.